This T cell receptor beta chain was documented in a study of blood T cell repertoires in COVID-19. Overall study: The United States, Italy and Spain provided the acute and convalescent COVID-19 samples. T cells, B-cell-depleted T cells, or PBMCs supplied cDNA or gDNA.

Original data processing: Quantification of nucleated cells was approximated via reference gene primer amplification. Sequenced by immunoSEQ multiplex PCR; TCRdb stores in-frame clones only, minus some. V and J calls and clone size follow that table, whereas D and trimming were derived from the DNA. The sample lists around 130,000 clones; roughly 80% were seen once. The TCR comes from a man between 45 and 60 years old with acute or convalescent COVID-19. Sequenced sample: peripheral blood.

The CDR3, as DNA: TGTGCCAGCAGTCAAAACCCTATCGTGGCGGGCGGGTCCTACGAGCAGTACTTC. Its protein is CASSQNPIVAGGSYEQYF. The V call is TRBV6-2 or TRBV6-3, the J call TRBJ2-7; TRBD2 might be the D (5 bases). Trimming removed 5 bases from V and 1 base from J, with 24 bases in between. The length of the CDR3 is 18 residues. Germline V gives CDR1 MNHEY, CDR2 SVGEGT.